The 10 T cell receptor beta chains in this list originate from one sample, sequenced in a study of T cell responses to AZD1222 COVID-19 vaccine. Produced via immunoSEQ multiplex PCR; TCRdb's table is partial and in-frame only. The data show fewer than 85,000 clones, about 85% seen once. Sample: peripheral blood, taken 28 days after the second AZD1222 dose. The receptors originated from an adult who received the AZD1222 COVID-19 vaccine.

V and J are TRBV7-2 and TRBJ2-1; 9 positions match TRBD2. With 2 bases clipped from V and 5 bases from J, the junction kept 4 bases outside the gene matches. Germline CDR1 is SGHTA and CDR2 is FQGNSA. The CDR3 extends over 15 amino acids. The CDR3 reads CASSLQAGGHNEQFF. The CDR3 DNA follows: TGTGCCAGCAGCTTACAAGCGGGAGGTCACAATGAGCAGTTCTTC.

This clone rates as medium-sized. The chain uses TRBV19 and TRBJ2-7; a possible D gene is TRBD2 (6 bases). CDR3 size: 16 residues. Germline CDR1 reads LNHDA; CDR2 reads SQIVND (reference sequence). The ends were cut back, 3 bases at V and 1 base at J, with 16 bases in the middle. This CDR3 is CASSIGEVGGSYEQYF. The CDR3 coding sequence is TGTGCCAGTAGTATCGGCGAGGTGGGGGGATCCTACGAGCAGTACTTC.

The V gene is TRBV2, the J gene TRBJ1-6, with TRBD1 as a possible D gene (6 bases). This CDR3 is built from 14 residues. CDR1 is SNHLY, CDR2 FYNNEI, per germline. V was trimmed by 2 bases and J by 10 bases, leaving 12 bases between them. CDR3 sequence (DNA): TGTGCCAGCAGTGAACAGGGGATCGGATCACCCCTCCACTTT. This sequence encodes CASSEQGIGSPLHF.

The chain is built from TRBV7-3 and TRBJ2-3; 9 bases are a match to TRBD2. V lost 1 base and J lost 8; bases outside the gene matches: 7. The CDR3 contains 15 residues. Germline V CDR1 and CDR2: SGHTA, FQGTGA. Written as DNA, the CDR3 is TGTGCCAGCAGCTTAAAAGGGGCGGGAGGGGGTACGCAGTATTTT. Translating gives CASSLKGAGGGTQYF.

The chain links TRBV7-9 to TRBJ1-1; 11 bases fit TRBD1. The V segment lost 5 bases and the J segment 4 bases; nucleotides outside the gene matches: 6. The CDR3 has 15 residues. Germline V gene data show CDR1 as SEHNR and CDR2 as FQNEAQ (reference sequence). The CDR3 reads CASSRGQGGSTEAFF. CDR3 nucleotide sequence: TGTGCCAGCAGCCGGGGACAGGGGGGGAGCACTGAAGCTTTCTTT.

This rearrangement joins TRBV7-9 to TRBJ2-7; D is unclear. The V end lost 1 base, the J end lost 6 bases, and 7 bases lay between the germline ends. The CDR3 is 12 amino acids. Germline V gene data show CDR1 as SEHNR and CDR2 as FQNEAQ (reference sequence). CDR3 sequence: CASSLDRVEQYF. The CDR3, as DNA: TGTGCCAGCAGCTTAGATCGGGTCGAGCAGTACTTC. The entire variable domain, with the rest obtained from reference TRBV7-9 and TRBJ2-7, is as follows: DTGVSQNPRHKITKRGQNVTFRCDPISEHNRLYWYRQTLGQGPEFLTYFQNEAQLEKSRLLSDRFSAERPKGSFSTLEIQRTEQGDSAMYLCASSLDRVEQYFGPGTRLTVT.

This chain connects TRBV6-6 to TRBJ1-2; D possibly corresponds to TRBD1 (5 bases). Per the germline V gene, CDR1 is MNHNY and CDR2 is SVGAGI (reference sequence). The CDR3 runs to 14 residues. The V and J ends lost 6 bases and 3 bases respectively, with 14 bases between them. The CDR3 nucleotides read TGTGCCAGCAGACTGATGACAGCAGACTATGGCTACACCTTC. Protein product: CASRLMTADYGYTF.

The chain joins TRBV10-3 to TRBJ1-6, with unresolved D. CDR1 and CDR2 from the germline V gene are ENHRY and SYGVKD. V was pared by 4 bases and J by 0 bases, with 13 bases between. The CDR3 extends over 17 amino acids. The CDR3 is CAISAGRRSSYNSPLHF. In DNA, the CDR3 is TGTGCCATCAGTGCAGGCCGTAGAAGCTCCTATAATTCACCCCTCCACTTT.

CDR3 sequence (DNA): TGTGCCAGCAGCCAATCGGGGGTCGAACAGCCCCAGCATTTT. Its protein product is CASSQSGVEQPQHF. V usage is TRBV16 and J usage is TRBJ1-5, with D possibly TRBD1 on 5 matching bases. Germline V gene sequence: CDR1 KGHSY, CDR2 FQNENV. Trimming stripped 0 bases from V and 7 bases from J, with 10 bases between. The CDR3 is made up of 14 amino acids.

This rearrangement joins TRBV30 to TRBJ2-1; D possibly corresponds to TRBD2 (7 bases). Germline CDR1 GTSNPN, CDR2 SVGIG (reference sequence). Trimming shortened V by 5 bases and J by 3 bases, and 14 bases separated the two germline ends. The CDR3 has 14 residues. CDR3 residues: CAWLGGESYNEQFF. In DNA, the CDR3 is TGTGCCTGGTTAGGGGGGGAGAGCTACAATGAGCAGTTCTTC.